These 26 T cell receptor beta chains originate from one sample sequenced in a study of CD8 T cells in ankylosing spondylitis. In TCRdb, the 5' RACE reads were re-called with MiXCR into one record per CDR3 protein. The sample has fewer than 500,000 distinct CDR3 sequences, more than 25% seen once; the top ten hold about 0.89%. General study points: In ankylosing spondylitis blood, a motif of about eight highly homologous TCR beta variants appeared characteristic.

Their antigens remain unidentified. Sequencing input: blood, either unsorted or a sorted T cell fraction (not recorded which). The receptors originated from a male donor with ankylosing spondylitis.

J is TRBJ1-1 and V is TRBV5-5, with D hard to call. The V end was cut by 4 bases, the J end by 3 bases, with 10 bases between. Per the germline V gene, CDR1 is SGHKS and CDR2 is YYEKEE (reference sequence). There are 13 residues in the CDR3. The CDR3 region has the DNA TGTGCCAGCAGCCGGGTACCAGACACTGAAGCTTTCTTT. It codes for CASSRVPDTEAFF.

The chain is built from TRBV5-1 and TRBJ2-5, with D maybe TRBD1 (5 bases). CDR3 size: 13 residues. The ends were cut back, 4 bases at V and 5 bases at J, with 12 bases in the middle. The germline V gene encodes CDR1 SGHRS and CDR2 YFSETQ. The CDR3: CASSLAGWETQYF. The CDR3 bases are TGCGCCAGCAGCCTGGCAGGGTGGGAGACCCAGTACTTC.

CDR3 region: CASSRAGGRGNGYTF. As DNA, the CDR3 is TGTGCCAGCAGCCGGGCAGGGGGCCGCGGCAATGGCTACACCTTC. The chain is built from TRBV7-9 and TRBJ1-2, with 8 bases fitting TRBD1. CDR3 length equals 15 residues. Trimming removed 5 bases from V and 6 bases from J; junction bases left unmatched: 11. Germline V gives CDR1 SEHNR, CDR2 FQNEAQ (reference sequence).

This chain connects TRBV27 to TRBJ2-2, with a tentative D call TRBD2 (7 bases). CDR3 length: 16 amino acids. V was clipped by 5 bases and J by 5 bases, with 18 bases between them. Germline V gene lookup returns CDR1 MNHEY and CDR2 SMNVEV (reference sequence). As DNA, the CDR3 is TGTGCCAGCAGTCGCCGGGAGGCAGGGGCAACCGGGGAGCTGTTTTTT. The encoded protein is CASSRREAGATGELFF.

The gene calls are TRBV24-1 and TRBJ2-1, with 11 bases fitting TRBD2. Germline loops: CDR1 KGHDR, CDR2 SFDVKD. After removal of 2 bases from V and 4 bases from J, the junction contained 6 bases not matched to a gene. CDR3 length: 17 residues. CDR3 sequence reads: CATSDSRLAGYYNEQFF. The CDR3 bases are TGTGCCACCAGTGATTCCCGACTAGCGGGATATTACAATGAGCAGTTCTTC.

The J gene is TRBJ2-2, the V gene TRBV4-2, with TRBD1 matching 8 bases. The germline V gene encodes CDR1 LGHNA and CDR2 YNFKEQ. The CDR3 is 16 residues long. V gave up 1 base and J gave up 3 bases; unmatched junction bases: 4. This CDR3 reads CASSQVTGGDTGELFF. In DNA form, the CDR3 reads TGTGCCAGCAGCCAAGTTACAGGGGGAGACACCGGGGAGCTGTTTTTT.

This clonotype was detected only once. The chain combines TRBV24-1 with TRBJ2-1; 9 nucleotides align to TRBD2. Trimming at V came to 0 bases and at J to 0 bases, leaving 5 bases not matched to a gene. Germline loops: CDR1 KGHDR, CDR2 SFDVKD. CDR3 length: 18 amino acids. CDR3 sequence reads: CATSDLGSGSISYNEQFF. The DNA for the CDR3 is TGTGCCACCAGTGATTTGGGTAGCGGGAGTATCTCCTACAATGAGCAGTTCTTC.

The chain uses TRBV7-9 and TRBJ2-6; the match to TRBD1 covers 7 bases. From germline, CDR1 is SEHNR and CDR2 FQNEAQ (reference sequence). V lost 1 base, J lost 2 bases, and 2 bases stayed unmatched. The CDR3 sequence is 16 residues long. CDR3 DNA sequence: TGTGCCAGCAGCTTAGGAGACAGGGCTGGGGCCAACGTCCTGACTTTC. It codes for CASSLGDRAGANVLTF.

This clonotype was seen a handful of times. The gene calls are TRBV7-7 and TRBJ1-4; 7 nucleotides match TRBD1. J lost 2 bases, V lost 5 bases, and 5 bases had no gene match. There are 15 residues in the CDR3. Germline CDR1 is SSHAT and CDR2 is FNYEAQ (reference sequence). CDR3 in DNA: TGTGCCAGCAGCACCCGACAGGGTACTAATGAAAAACTGTTTTTT. It specifies CASSTRQGTNEKLFF.

The gene calls are TRBV20-1 and TRBJ2-2; 7 bases fit TRBD2. Germline assignment: CDR1 DFQATT and CDR2 SNEGSKA (reference sequence). V dropped 3 bases and J dropped 1; count of bases not matched to a gene: 5. The length of the CDR3 is 15 residues. The CDR3 DNA reads as TGCAGTGCTAGCGTCGAGCGGGGGAACACCGGGGAGCTGTTTTTT. Protein: CSASVERGNTGELFF.

This clonotype was observed a few times. V gene TRBV2 combines with J gene TRBJ2-1; 12 nucleotides agree with TRBD2. The CDR3 totals 16 residues. Unmatched junction bases numbered 12, after V lost 6 bases and J lost 9 bases. The germline V gene has CDR1 SNHLY and CDR2 FYNNEI. Written as DNA, the CDR3 is TGTGCCAGCAGCGGCGGACTAGCGGGGACCGGGAGTGAGCAGTTCTTC. This encodes CASSGGLAGTGSEQFF.

V usage is TRBV29-1 and J usage is TRBJ2-1; 12 bases fit TRBD2. This CDR3 comprises 15 residues. The trim removed 3 bases at V and 5 bases at J, leaving 5 bases unmatched. The germline CDR1 and CDR2 sequences are SQVTM and ANQGSEA. CDR3 DNA: TGCAGCGTTGATCCGGGACTAGCGGGTAACAATGAGCAGTTCTTC. This encodes CSVDPGLAGNNEQFF.

This sequence joins TRBV4-1 and TRBJ1-5; TRBD1 matches 9 bases. V was clipped by 4 bases and J by 7 bases; unmatched bases: 11. The CDR3 sequence is 16 residues long. Germline CDR1 reads MGHRA; CDR2 reads YSYEKL. The CDR3 region has the DNA TGCGCCAGCAGCCCGACCTGGACAGGGGAGGAGCAGCCCCAGCATTTT. Its protein is CASSPTWTGEEQPQHF.

This chain links TRBV11-2 with TRBJ1-3; D is uncertain. This CDR3 comprises 13 residues. Trimming removed 4 bases at V and 4 bases at J, with 8 bases between. Germline V gene lookup returns CDR1 SGHAT and CDR2 FQNNGV. The CDR3: CASSSSLGNTIYF. In nucleotides, the CDR3 is TGTGCCAGCAGCTCTAGTCTAGGAAACACCATATATTTT.

This clonotype showed up just once. The CDR3 here is CASSADPYNEQFF. CDR3 sequence (DNA): TGTGCCAGCAGCGCCGATCCCTACAATGAGCAGTTCTTC. The J gene is TRBJ2-1, the V gene TRBV7-2; D gene unclear. Germline CDR1 SGHTA, CDR2 FQGNSA. V shed 5 bases and J shed 2 bases, with 7 bases lying between them. CDR3 size: 13 residues. Full variable domain (outside the CDR3, taken from reference TRBV7-2 and TRBJ2-1): GAGVSQSPSNKVTEKGKDVELRCDPISGHTALYWYRQSLGQGLEFLIYFQGNSAPDKSGLPSDRFSAERTGGSVSTLTIQRTQQEDSAVYLCASSADPYNEQFFGPGTRLTVL.

This chain links TRBV6-2 or TRBV6-3 with TRBJ2-7; no reliable D call. Germline V CDR1 and CDR2: MNHEY, SVGEGT. The CDR3 length is 16 residues. Between the trimmed V and J ends, which lost 6 bases and 0 bases, there was a span of 18 bases. Here the CDR3 reads CASRTRPGESSYEQYV. CDR3 bases: TGTGCCAGCAGAACTCGACCAGGTGAAAGCTCCTACGAGCAGTACGTC.

The genes are TRBV24-1 and TRBJ1-5; the D is unclear. In germline, CDR1 is KGHDR, CDR2 SFDVKD. Trimming pared 2 bases from V and 2 bases from J, leaving 9 bases between. This CDR3 is 15 amino acids long. CDR3 region: CATSDSTDRNQPQHF. CDR3 DNA sequence: TGTGCCACCAGTGATTCTACGGACCGCAATCAGCCCCAGCATTTT.

This clonotype was seen only a few times. This sequence joins TRBV29-1 and TRBJ2-1, with 13 bases that match TRBD2. Germline V gene lookup returns CDR1 SQVTM and CDR2 ANQGSEA. V was pared by 0 bases and J by 15 bases, with 8 bases of the junction left unmatched. The CDR3 has 14 amino acids. The chain's CDR3 is CSVEDRTSGSIRFF. CDR3 coding DNA: TGCAGCGTTGAAGACCGGACTAGCGGGAGCATTAGGTTCTTC.

This chain links TRBV5-1 with TRBJ2-1; 10 positions agree with TRBD1. The CDR3 totals 14 residues. V was pared by 3 bases and J by 8 bases, with 5 bases of the junction left unmatched. The V gene's germline CDR1 is SGHRS and CDR2 YFSETQ. The CDR3 loop is CASSSGTGDYEQFF. The CDR3 DNA reads as TGCGCCAGCAGCTCGGGGACAGGGGACTATGAGCAGTTCTTC.

J is TRBJ1-5 and V is TRBV5-1; D is unclear. CDR1 is SGHRS, CDR2 YFSETQ, per germline. This CDR3 comprises 15 residues. V lost 0 bases to trimming and J lost 5 bases, with 12 bases between them. The CDR3 coding sequence is TGCGCCAGCAGCTTGGTATGGGGTGGGGATCAGCCCCAGCATTTT. It translates to CASSLVWGGDQPQHF.

This rearrangement joins TRBV5-5 to TRBJ2-5, with D possibly matching TRBD2 (6 bases). CDR3 length: 14 residues. The germline CDR1 and CDR2 sequences are SGHKS and YYEKEE (reference sequence). V lost 0 bases to trimming and J lost 3 bases, with 9 bases between them. DNA for the CDR3: TGTGCCAGCAGCTTGGCTAGCGTAGAAGAGACCCAGTACTTC. This codes for CASSLASVEETQYF. The full variable domain, its missing parts supplied by reference TRBV5-5 and TRBJ2-5, is DAGVTQSPTHLIKTRGQQVTLRCSPISGHKSVSWYQQVLGQGPQFIFQYYEKEERGRGNFPDRFSARQFPNYSSELNVNALLLGDSALYLCASSLASVEETQYFGPGTRLLVL.

The genes are TRBV10-3 and TRBJ1-6, with D possibly being TRBD1 (6 bases). The CDR3 sequence is 15 residues long. V was trimmed by 6 bases and J by 6 bases, leaving 15 bases between them. Germline V lookup: CDR1 ENHRY, CDR2 SYGVKD. The CDR3 coding sequence is TGTGCCATCAGGGGAGGGGGGGGTGTTAATTCACCCCTCCACTTT. It specifies CAIRGGGGVNSPLHF.

This clonotype was detected ten times or more. The chain couples TRBV12-3 or TRBV12-4 to TRBJ1-2; TRBD1 might be the D (5 bases). The V end was cut by 2 bases, the J end by 6 bases, with 13 bases between. CDR3 size: 14 residues. The CDR3 DNA follows: TGTGCCAGCAGTTTATTACAGGCGACGAATGGCTACACCTTC. Residues: CASSLLQATNGYTF.

The chain joins TRBV3-1 to TRBJ2-2, with D uncertain. Trimming pared 7 bases from V and 0 bases from J, leaving 15 bases between. CDR3 length: 16 residues. CDR1 LGHDT and CDR2 YNNKEL come from the germline V gene (reference sequence). The CDR3 bases are TGTGCCAGCAAGAACTCCCGGTTCTCGAACACCGGGGAGCTGTTTTTT. This gives the protein CASKNSRFSNTGELFF.

The CDR3 sequence is CSAPGLAGSNEQFF. CDR3 in DNA: TGCAGTGCTCCCGGACTAGCGGGAAGCAATGAGCAGTTCTTC. V is TRBV20-1 and J is TRBJ2-1, with 12 bases aligning to TRBD2. Unmatched junction bases numbered 5, after V lost 5 bases and J lost 6 bases. Germline V gives CDR1 DFQATT, CDR2 SNEGSKA (reference sequence). CDR3 size: 14 residues.

The chain recombines TRBV12-3 or TRBV12-4 with TRBJ1-5; D remains unclear. The V end lost 1 base, the J end lost 7 bases, and 17 bases lay between the germline ends. This CDR3 region has 16 residues. The DNA for the CDR3 is TGTGCCAGCAGTTTAGAGGATTTGGGTCTCAACCAGCCCCAGCATTTT. As protein: CASSLEDLGLNQPQHF.